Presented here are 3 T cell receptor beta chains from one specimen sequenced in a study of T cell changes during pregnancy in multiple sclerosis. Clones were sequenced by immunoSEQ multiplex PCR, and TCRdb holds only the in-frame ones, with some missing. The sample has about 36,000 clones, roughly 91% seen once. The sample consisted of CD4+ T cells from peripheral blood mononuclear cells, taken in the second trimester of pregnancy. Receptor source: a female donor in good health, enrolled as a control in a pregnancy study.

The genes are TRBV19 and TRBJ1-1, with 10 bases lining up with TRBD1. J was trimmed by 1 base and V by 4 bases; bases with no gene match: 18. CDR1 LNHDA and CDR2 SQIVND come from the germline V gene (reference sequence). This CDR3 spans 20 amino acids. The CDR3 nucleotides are TGTGCCAGTAGTACCACGGCTAGACGACAGGGGGCTGTGGGGAACACTGAAGCTTTCTTT. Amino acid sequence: CASSTTARRQGAVGNTEAFF.

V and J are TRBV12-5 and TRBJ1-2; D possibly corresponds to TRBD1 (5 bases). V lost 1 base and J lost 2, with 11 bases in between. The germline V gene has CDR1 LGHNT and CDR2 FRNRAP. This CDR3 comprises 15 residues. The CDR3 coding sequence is TGTGCTAGTGGTTTGGGGAGGGGACGGAACTATGGCTACACCTTC. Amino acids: CASGLGRGRNYGYTF.

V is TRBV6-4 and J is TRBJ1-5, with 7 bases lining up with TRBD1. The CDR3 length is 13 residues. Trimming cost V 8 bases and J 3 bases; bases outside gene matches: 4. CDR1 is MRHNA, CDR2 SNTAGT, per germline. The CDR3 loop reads CASGRGANQPQHF. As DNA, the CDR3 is TGTGCCAGCGGCAGGGGGGCCAATCAGCCCCAGCATTTT.